Listed below are T cell receptor beta chains from one sample, sequenced in a study of early T cells in non-severe SARS-CoV-2 infection. Each CDR3 protein gets one entry after TCRdb re-called the 5' RACE reads with MiXCR. The data hold 40,000 to 45,000 distinct CDR3 sequences, with 4.5% to 5% observed a single time. The material sequenced was whole blood. The receptors here all came from an adult who was a healthcare worker with PCR-confirmed SARS-CoV-2 infection or an uninfected control (not recorded which). The CDR3 runs from the conserved cysteine through the conserved F or W. The D gene is left open where the match is weak. Expanded clones get a size class; other rows say once, few or many, or leave the size out.

J gene | clone size | V gene | D gene | CDR3 DNA | CDR3 protein
TRBJ2-5 | few | TRBV15 | . | TGTGCCACCAGCAGAGAAGGAGACAGGAGAGGAGAGACCCAGTACTTC | CATSREGDRRGETQYF
TRBJ1-1 | many | TRBV21-1 | . | TGTGCCAGCAGCAAAGCGGGACGGGAGAACACTGAAGCTTTCTTT | CASSKAGRENTEAFF
TRBJ2-6 | many | TRBV7-3 | . | TGTGCCAGCAGCTTAGGTGGGGCCAACGTCCTGACTTTC | CASSLGGANVLTF
TRBJ1-5 | many | TRBV20-1 | . | TGCAGTGCTAGTAGTAACAGTTATCAGCCCCAGCATTTT | CSASSNSYQPQHF
TRBJ1-1 | many | TRBV13 | . | TGTGCCAGCAGCAGGCGACAGGAAGCTTTCTTT | CASSRRQEAFF
TRBJ2-7 | many | TRBV20-1 | . | TGCAGTGCTAGAGTTATAGGAGGGGGGGCGATCGAGCAGTACTTC | CSARVIGGGAIEQYF
TRBJ2-3 | . | TRBV7-2 | . | TGTGCCAGCAGCGAGGGGTCAGATACGCAGTATTTT | CASSEGSDTQYF
TRBJ1-6 | few | TRBV4-3 | . | TGCGCCAGCAGCCAACCCGGACCGGATTCACCCCTCCACTTT | CASSQPGPDSPLHF
TRBJ1-6 | many | TRBV5-1 | TRBD1 | TGCGCCAGCAGCATCAAGGGACAGGGGTCACCCCTCCACTTT | CASSIKGQGSPLHF
TRBJ2-1 | many | TRBV14 | TRBD2 | TGTGCCAGCAGCCAAGCAAAAGCGGGAGACGGGAGTGAGCAGTTCTTC | CASSQAKAGDGSEQFF
TRBJ2-2 | . | TRBV7-8 | TRBD2 | TGTGCCAGCAGCTTTGTAGCACTAGCGTCGGCCGGGGAGCTGTTTTTT | CASSFVALASAGELFF
TRBJ2-7 | many | TRBV9 | . | TGTGCCAGCAGCGTAGGATTCAAGGACGAGCAGTACTTC | CASSVGFKDEQYF
TRBJ2-1 | many | TRBV7-2 | . | TGTGCCAGCAGCGTGAGCAGGGGATCTAATAATGAGCAGTTCTTC | CASSVSRGSNNEQFF
TRBJ1-5 | many | TRBV30 | . | TGTGCCTGGAGTTCAGGAGGGAATCAGCCCCAGCATTTT | CAWSSGGNQPQHF
TRBJ1-2 | many | TRBV5-1 | . | TGCGCCAGCAGCTTGGCTGGGGTCGTTGACTATGGCTACACCTTC | CASSLAGVVDYGYTF
TRBJ2-3 | few | TRBV4-3 | . | TGCGCCAGCAGCCAGAGGCCTAGCACAGATACGCAGTATTTT | CASSQRPSTDTQYF
TRBJ2-7 | many | TRBV20-1 | TRBD2 | TGCAGTGCGGTCGGGGGGGCCAGATACGAGCAGTACTTC | CSAVGGARYEQYF
TRBJ2-2 | many | TRBV7-9 | . | TGTGCCAGCAGCTTACTTGCGAACACCGGGGAGCTGTTTTTT | CASSLLANTGELFF
TRBJ2-5 | many | TRBV11-2 | . | TGTGCCAGCAGCCCGCGGTTAGAGACCCAGTACTTC | CASSPRLETQYF
TRBJ1-4 | many | TRBV7-9 | . | TGTGCCAGCAGCCCGGAGGGGCCAAGAGAAAAACTGTTTTTT | CASSPEGPREKLFF
TRBJ2-7 | many | TRBV28 | TRBD2 | TGTGCCAGCAGTTTAACGGGAGGGCCCGAGCAGTACTTC | CASSLTGGPEQYF
TRBJ1-1 | many | TRBV24-1 | . | TGTGCCACCAGTGATTTTGCCCAGGACACCTACTTGAACACTGAAGCTTTCTTT | CATSDFAQDTYLNTEAFF
TRBJ2-5 | few | TRBV4-3 | . | TGCGCCAGCAGCCCCGGACAGAGAGGGGAGACCCAGTACTTC | CASSPGQRGETQYF
TRBJ2-1 | few | TRBV4-1 | . | TGCGCCAGCAGCCGCGACAATGAGCAGTTCTTC | CASSRDNEQFF
TRBJ2-7 | . | TRBV7-8 | . | TGTGCCAGCAGCTTGTATCAGGAGAGCTCCTACGAGCAGTACTTC | CASSLYQESSYEQYF
TRBJ1-2 | few | TRBV27 | . | TGTGCCAGCAGCCCAGACAGATCCCCTGGAGGGGGTGGCTACACCTTC | CASSPDRSPGGGGYTF
TRBJ2-1 | few | TRBV5-1 | TRBD2 | TGCGCCAGCAGCTTGGATGCTAGCGGGAGCTCCTACAATGAGCAGTTCTTC | CASSLDASGSSYNEQFF
TRBJ2-7 | many | TRBV18 | . | TGTGCCAGCTCACCAGCAGGGACCCACGAGCAGTACTTC | CASSPAGTHEQYF
TRBJ2-3 | few | TRBV7-2 | . | TGTGCCAGCAGCTTAGCCCCAGGCACAGATACGCAGTATTTT | CASSLAPGTDTQYF
TRBJ2-7 | few | TRBV4-3 | TRBD1 | TGCGCCAGCAGCCAAGATTGGTCGGCAGGGGGCGCGGGTGGCTACGAGCAGTACTTC | CASSQDWSAGGAGGYEQYF
TRBJ1-2 | many | TRBV12-3/TRBV12-4 | . | TGTGCCAGCAGGACAAATAACTATGGCTACACCTTC | CASRTNNYGYTF
TRBJ1-2 | . | TRBV29-1 | TRBD1 | TGCAGCGACTGGGACAGGGCGTATGGCTACACCTTC | CSDWDRAYGYTF
TRBJ1-2 | few | TRBV28 | . | TGTGCCAGCAGTTTGCAGGGCTATGGCTACACCTTC | CASSLQGYGYTF
TRBJ1-5 | many | TRBV19 | TRBD1 | TGTGCCAGTAGTTATGGGACAGACTATCAGCCCCAGCATTTT | CASSYGTDYQPQHF
TRBJ2-1 | many | TRBV18 | . | TGTGCCAGCTCACCGAACAGCTACTACAATGAGCAGTTCTTC | CASSPNSYYNEQFF
TRBJ2-6 | . | TRBV12-3/TRBV12-4 | TRBD1 | TGTGCCAGCAGGAGAGGACAGGGATTGAGCTCTGGGGCCAACGTCCTGACTTTC | CASRRGQGLSSGANVLTF
TRBJ2-1 | . | TRBV7-2 | TRBD2 | TGTGCCAGCAGCTGGACTAGCGGGAGGGCCAGTGAGCAGTTCTTC | CASSWTSGRASEQFF
TRBJ1-3 | many | TRBV30 | . | TGTGCCTGGGCAGAGAGCTCTGGAAACACCATATATTTT | CAWAESSGNTIYF
TRBJ1-5 | . | TRBV5-6 | . | TGTGCCAGCAGCCCGGACGGCTTTCTCGGTCAGCCCCAGCATTTT | CASSPDGFLGQPQHF